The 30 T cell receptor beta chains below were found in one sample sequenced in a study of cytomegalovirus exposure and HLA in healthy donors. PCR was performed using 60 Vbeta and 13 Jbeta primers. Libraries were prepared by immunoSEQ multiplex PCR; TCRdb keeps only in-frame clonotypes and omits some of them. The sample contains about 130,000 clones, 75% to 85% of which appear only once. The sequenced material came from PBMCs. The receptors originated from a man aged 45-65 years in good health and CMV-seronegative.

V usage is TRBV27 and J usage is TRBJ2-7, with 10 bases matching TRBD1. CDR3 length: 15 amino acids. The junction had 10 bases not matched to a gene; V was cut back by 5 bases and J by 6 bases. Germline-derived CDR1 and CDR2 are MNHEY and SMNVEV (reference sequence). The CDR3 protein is CASSPTGTGVGEQYF. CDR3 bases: TGTGCCAGCAGTCCCACCGGGACAGGGGTCGGCGAGCAGTACTTC.

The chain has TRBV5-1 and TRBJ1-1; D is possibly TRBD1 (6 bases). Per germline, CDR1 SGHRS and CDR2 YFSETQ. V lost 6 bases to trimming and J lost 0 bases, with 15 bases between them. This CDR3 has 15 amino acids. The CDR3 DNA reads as TGCGCCAGCAAGAGGGGGACTAACATGAACACTGAAGCTTTCTTT. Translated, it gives CASKRGTNMNTEAFF.

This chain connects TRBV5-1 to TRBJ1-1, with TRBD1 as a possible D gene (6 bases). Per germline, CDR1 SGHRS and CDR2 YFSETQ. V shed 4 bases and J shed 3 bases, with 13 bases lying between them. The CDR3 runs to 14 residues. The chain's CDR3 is CASSIQGLDTEAFF. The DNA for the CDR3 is TGCGCCAGCAGCATTCAGGGGTTGGACACTGAAGCTTTCTTT.

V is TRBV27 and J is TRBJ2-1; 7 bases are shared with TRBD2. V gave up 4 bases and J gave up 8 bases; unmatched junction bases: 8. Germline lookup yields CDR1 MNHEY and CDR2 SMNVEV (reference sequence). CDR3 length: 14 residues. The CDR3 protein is CASSYGRGVYEQFF. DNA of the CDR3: TGTGCCAGCAGTTACGGACGGGGGGTATATGAGCAGTTCTTC.

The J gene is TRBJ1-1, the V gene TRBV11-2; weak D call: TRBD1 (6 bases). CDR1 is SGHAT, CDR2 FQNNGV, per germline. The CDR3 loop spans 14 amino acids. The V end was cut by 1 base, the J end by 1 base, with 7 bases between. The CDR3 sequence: CASSLGQANTEAFF. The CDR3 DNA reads TGTGCCAGCAGCTTAGGACAGGCGAACACTGAAGCTTTCTTT. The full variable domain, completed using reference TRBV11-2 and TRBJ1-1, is EAGVAQSPRYKIIEKRQSVAFWCNPISGHATLYWYQQILGQGPKLLIQFQNNGVVDDSQLPKDRFSAERLKGVDSTLKIQPAKLEDSAVYLCASSLGQANTEAFFGQGTRLTVV.

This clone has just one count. CDR3 region: CASSTDETGAYEQYF. DNA of the CDR3: TGTGCCAGTAGTACAGATGAGACAGGGGCCTACGAGCAGTACTTC. The chain carries TRBV19 and TRBJ2-7, with 8 bases fitting TRBD1. The CDR3 runs to 15 residues. V was pared by 4 bases and J by 2 bases, with 7 bases of the junction left unmatched. Germline CDR1 and CDR2: LNHDA and SQIVND (reference sequence).

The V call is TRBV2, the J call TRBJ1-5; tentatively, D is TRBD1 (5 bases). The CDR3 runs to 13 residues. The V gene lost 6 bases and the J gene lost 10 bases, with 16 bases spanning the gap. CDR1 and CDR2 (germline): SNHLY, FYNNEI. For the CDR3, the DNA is TGTGCCAGCAGGGAGGGGTTTAGTAATCCCCAGCATTTT. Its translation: CASREGFSNPQHF.

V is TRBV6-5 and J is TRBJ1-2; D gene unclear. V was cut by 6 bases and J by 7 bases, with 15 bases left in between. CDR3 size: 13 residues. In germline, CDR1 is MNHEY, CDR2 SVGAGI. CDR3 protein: CASRRTVYGGYTF. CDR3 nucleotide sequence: TGTGCCAGCAGAAGGACTGTGTACGGTGGCTACACCTTC.

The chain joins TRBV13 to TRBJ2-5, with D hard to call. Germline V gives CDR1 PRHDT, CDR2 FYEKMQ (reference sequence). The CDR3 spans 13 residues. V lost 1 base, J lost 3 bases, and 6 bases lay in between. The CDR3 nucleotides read TGTGCCAGCAGCTTAGTAGGAGAAGAGACCCAGTACTTC. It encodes CASSLVGEETQYF.

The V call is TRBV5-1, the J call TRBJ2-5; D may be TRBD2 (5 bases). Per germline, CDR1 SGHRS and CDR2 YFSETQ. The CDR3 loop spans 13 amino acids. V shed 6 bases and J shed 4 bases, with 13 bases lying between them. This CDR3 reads CASTILGGETQYF. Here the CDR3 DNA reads TGCGCCAGCACCATACTCGGAGGAGAGACCCAGTACTTC.

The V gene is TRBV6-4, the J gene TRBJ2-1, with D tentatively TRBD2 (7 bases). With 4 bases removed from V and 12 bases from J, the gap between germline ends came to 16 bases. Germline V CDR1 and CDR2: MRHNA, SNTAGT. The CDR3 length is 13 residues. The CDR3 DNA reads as TGTGCCAGCAGTGTGGACAGCGGGACTGGGCAGTTCTTC. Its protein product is CASSVDSGTGQFF.

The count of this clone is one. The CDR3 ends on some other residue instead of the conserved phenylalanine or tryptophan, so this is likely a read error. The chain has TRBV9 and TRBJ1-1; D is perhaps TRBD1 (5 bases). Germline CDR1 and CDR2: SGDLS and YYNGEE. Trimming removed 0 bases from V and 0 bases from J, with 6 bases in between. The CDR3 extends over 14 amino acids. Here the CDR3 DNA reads TGTGCCAGCAGCGTAGCGGGACTGAACACTGAAGCTTTCTCT. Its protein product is CASSVAGLNTEAFS.

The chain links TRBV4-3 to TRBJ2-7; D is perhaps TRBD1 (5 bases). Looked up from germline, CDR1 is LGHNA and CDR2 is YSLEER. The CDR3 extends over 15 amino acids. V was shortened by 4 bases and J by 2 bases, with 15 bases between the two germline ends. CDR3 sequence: CASSPTPDSTYEQYF. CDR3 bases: TGCGCCAGCAGCCCCACTCCCGACAGCACCTACGAGCAGTACTTC.

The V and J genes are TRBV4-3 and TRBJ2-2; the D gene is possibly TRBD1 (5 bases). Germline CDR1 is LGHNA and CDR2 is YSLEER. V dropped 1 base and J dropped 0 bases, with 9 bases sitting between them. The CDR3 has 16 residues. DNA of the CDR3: TGCGCCAGCAGCCAAGGTCTGACAGCGAACACCGGGGAGCTGTTTTTT. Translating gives CASSQGLTANTGELFF.

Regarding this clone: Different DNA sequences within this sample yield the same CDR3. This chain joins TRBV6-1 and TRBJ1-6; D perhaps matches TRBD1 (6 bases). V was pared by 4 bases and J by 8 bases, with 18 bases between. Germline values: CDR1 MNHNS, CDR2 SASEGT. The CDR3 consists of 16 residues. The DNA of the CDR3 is TGTGCCAGCAGTGCCGATCAGAAACAGGGTCATTCACCCCTCCACTTT. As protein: CASSADQKQGHSPLHF.

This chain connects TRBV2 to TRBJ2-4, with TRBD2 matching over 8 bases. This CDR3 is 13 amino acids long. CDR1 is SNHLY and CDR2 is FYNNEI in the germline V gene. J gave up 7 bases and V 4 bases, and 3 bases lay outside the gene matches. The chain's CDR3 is CASSGTSSNIQYF. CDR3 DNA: TGTGCCAGCAGTGGGACTAGCTCGAACATTCAGTACTTC.

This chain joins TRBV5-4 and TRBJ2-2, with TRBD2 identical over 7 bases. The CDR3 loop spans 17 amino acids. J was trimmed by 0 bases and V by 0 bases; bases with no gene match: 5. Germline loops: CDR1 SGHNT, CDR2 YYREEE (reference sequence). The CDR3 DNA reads TGTGCCAGCAGCTTGGTGGGGGGGAACCCGAACACCGGGGAGCTGTTTTTT. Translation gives CASSLVGGNPNTGELFF.

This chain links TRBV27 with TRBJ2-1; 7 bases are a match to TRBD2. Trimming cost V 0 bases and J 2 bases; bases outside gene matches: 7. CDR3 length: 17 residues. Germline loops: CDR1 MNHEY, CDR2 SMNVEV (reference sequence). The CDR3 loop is CASSLSSAGVAYNEQFF. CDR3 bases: TGTGCCAGCAGTTTATCGTCGGCGGGGGTGGCCTACAATGAGCAGTTCTTC.

The CDR3 is CASSVERLDTQYF. CDR3 in DNA: TGTGCCAGCAGCGTAGAGCGGCTAGATACGCAGTATTTT. The chain recombines TRBV9 with TRBJ2-3; possible D gene TRBD2, 5 bases. The CDR3 loop spans 13 amino acids. Between the trimmed V and J ends, which lost 0 bases and 5 bases, there was a span of 7 bases. Germline V gene data show CDR1 as SGDLS and CDR2 as YYNGEE.

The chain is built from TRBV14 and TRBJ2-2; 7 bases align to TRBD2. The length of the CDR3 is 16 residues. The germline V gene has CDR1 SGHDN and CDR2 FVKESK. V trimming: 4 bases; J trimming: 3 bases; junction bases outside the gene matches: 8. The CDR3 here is CASSPRLAVDTGELFF. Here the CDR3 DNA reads TGTGCCAGCAGCCCAAGACTAGCAGTGGACACCGGGGAGCTGTTTTTT.

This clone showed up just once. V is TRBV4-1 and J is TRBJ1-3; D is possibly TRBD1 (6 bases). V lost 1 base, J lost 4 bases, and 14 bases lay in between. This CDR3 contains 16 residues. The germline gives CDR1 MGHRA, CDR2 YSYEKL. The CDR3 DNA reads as TGCGCCAGCAGCCAAGTATCCGGGGGGCTCGGAAACACCATATATTTT. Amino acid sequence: CASSQVSGGLGNTIYF.

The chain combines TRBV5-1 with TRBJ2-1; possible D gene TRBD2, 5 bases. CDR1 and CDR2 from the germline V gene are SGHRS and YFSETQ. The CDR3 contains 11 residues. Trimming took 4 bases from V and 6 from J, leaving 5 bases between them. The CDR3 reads CASSEGNEQFF. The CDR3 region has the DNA TGCGCCAGCAGCGAGGGCAATGAGCAGTTCTTC.

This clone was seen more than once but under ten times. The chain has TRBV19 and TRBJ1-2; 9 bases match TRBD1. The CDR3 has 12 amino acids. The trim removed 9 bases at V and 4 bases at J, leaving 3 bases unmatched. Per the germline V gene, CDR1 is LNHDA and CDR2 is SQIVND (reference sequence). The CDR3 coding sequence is TGTGCCAGCAGACAGGGGGTCTATGGCTACACCTTC. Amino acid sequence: CASRQGVYGYTF.

In nucleotides, the CDR3 is TGTGCCAGCAGCGCTCGGACGGACATAGCCAAAAACATTCAGTACTTC. Its protein product is CASSARTDIAKNIQYF. This chain joins TRBV13 and TRBJ2-4, with a possible D match to TRBD1 (5 bases). Germline values: CDR1 PRHDT, CDR2 FYEKMQ (reference sequence). This CDR3 region has 16 residues. Trimming cost V 5 bases and J 0 bases, with 14 bases left between them.

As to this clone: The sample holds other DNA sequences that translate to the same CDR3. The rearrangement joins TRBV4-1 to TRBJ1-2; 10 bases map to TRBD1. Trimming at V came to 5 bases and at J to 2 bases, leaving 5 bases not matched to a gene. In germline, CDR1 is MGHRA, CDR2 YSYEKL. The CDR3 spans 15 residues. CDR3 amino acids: CASSDRDRGNYGYTF. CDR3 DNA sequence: TGCGCCAGCAGCGACCGGGACAGGGGAAACTATGGCTACACCTTC.

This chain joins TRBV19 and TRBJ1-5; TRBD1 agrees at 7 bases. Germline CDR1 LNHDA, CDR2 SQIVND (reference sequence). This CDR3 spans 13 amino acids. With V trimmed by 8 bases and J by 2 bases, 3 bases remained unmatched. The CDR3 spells CASYGQGNQPQHF. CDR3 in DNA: TGTGCCAGTTACGGACAGGGCAATCAGCCCCAGCATTTT.

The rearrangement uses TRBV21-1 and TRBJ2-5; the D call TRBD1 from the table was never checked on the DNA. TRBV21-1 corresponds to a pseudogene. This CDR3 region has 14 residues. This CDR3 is CASPNREREETQYF. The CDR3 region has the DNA TGTGCCAGCCCTAACAGGGAGAGGGAAGAGACCCAGTACTTC.

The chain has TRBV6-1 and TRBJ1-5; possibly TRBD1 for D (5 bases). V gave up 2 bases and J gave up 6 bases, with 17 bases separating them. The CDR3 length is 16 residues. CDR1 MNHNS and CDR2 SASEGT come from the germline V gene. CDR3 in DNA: TGTGCCAGCAGTGAAACCCTGGGAGGGGCGGGTCAGCCCCAGCATTTT. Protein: CASSETLGGAGQPQHF.

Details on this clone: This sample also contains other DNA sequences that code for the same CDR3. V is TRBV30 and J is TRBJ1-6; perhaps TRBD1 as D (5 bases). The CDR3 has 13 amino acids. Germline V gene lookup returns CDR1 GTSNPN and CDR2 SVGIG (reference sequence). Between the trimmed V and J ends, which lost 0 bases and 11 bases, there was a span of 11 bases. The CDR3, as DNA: TGTGCCTGGAGTGTTAGGGGTGCTCCACCCCTCCACTTT. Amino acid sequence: CAWSVRGAPPLHF.

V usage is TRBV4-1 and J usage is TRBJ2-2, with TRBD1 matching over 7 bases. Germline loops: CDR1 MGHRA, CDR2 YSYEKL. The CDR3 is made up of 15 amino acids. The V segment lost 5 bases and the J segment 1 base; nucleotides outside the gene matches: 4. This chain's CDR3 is CASSKGQQNTGELFF. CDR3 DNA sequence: TGCGCCAGCAGCAAGGGACAGCAGAACACCGGGGAGCTGTTTTTT.